This T cell receptor beta chain was sequenced in a study of regulatory dendritic cells for organ transplantation. CDR1 and CDR2 (germline): SGHRS, YFSETQ. The V and J ends lost 0 bases and 5 bases respectively, with 17 bases between them. CDR3 length: 16 residues. The data were produced by immunoSEQ multiplex PCR, yet TCRdb's version contains in-frame clones alone and is incomplete. The table records around 29,000 clones, under 90% of them present only once. The sample consisted of naive CD8+ T cells from blood. Indicated subset: CD45RA+ naive T cells. V and J are TRBV5-1 and TRBJ2-5; D is unresolved. This TCR was sampled from a human donor in good health. This chain's CDR3 is CASSLDEFLPRETQYF. The CDR3 DNA follows: TGCGCCAGCAGCTTGGATGAGTTCCTCCCTCGGGAGACCCAGTACTTC.